A single sample gave rise to the 32 T cell receptor beta chains below, sequenced in a study of cytomegalovirus exposure and HLA in healthy donors. PCR used 60 Vbeta primers and 13 Jbeta primers. This table comes from immunoSEQ multiplex PCR, and its TCRdb copy is limited to in-frame clones, with some not included. The sample has over 200,000 clones; roughly 91% are singletons. Material for sequencing was PBMCs. The source is a woman aged 18-30 years in good health and CMV-seronegative.

Comments on this clone: Other nucleotide sequences from this sample produce the same CDR3. This rearrangement joins TRBV7-2 to TRBJ1-5; TRBD1 is a possible D gene (5 bases). With 2 bases removed from V and 7 bases from J, the gap between germline ends came to 9 bases. Germline values: CDR1 SGHTA, CDR2 FQGNSA. CDR3 size: 13 residues. CDR3 loop: CASSLSGVQPQHF. CDR3 sequence (DNA): TGTGCCAGCAGCTTATCGGGGGTCCAGCCCCAGCATTTT.

The chain carries TRBV18 and TRBJ1-4, with TRBD1 as a possible D gene (6 bases). CDR3 length equals 15 residues. CDR1 and CDR2 from the germline V gene are KGHSH and LQKENI. V gave up 3 bases and J gave up 8 bases, with 16 bases separating them. The DNA of the CDR3 is TGTGCCAGCTCACCCACCCGGGGGGCCAGGGAAAAACTGTTTTTT. This codes for CASSPTRGAREKLFF.

The chain carries TRBV9 and TRBJ2-3, with a weak D call TRBD2 (5 bases). The CDR3 has 16 residues. CDR1 SGDLS and CDR2 YYNGEE come from the germline V gene. The ends were cut back, 0 bases at V and 4 bases at J, with 15 bases in the middle. As DNA, the CDR3 is TGTGCCAGCAGCGTAGGAAACAGCGGTGGGTCAGATACGCAGTATTTT. Amino acid sequence: CASSVGNSGGSDTQYF.

This rearrangement joins TRBV12-5 to TRBJ1-1; 7 positions match TRBD1. With V trimmed by 4 bases and J by 2 bases, 7 bases remained unmatched. CDR1 and CDR2 (germline): LGHNT, FRNRAP. The CDR3 sequence is 15 residues long. The CDR3 loop is CASGWAGTANTEAFF. In DNA form, the CDR3 reads TGTGCTAGTGGTTGGGCCGGGACAGCCAACACTGAAGCTTTCTTT.

J is TRBJ2-3 and V is TRBV6-1, with D possibly matching TRBD2 (6 bases). This CDR3 has 13 amino acids. Germline loops: CDR1 MNHNS, CDR2 SASEGT. V gave up 7 bases and J gave up 5 bases, with 13 bases separating them. CDR3 nucleotides: TGTGCCAGCAAGATGGGGGGTAAAGATACGCAGTATTTT. It encodes CASKMGGKDTQYF.

The V call is TRBV7-2, the J call TRBJ2-3, with TRBD2 matching 8 bases. V lost 0 bases, J lost 8 bases, and 7 bases stayed unmatched. In germline, CDR1 is SGHTA, CDR2 FQGNSA. The CDR3 has 15 amino acids. The CDR3 DNA reads as TGTGCCAGCAGCTTAGCGACTAGCGTATTCGGTACGCAGTATTTT. Translated, it gives CASSLATSVFGTQYF. Drawing the rest from reference TRBV7-2 and TRBJ2-3, the complete variable domain is GAGVSQSPSNKVTEKGKDVELRCDPISGHTALYWYRQSLGQGLEFLIYFQGNSAPDKSGLPSDRFSAERTGGSVSTLTIQRTQQEDSAVYLCASSLATSVFGTQYFGPGTRLTVL.

The chain couples TRBV10-3 to TRBJ1-1; TRBD1 matches 12 bases. Germline loops: CDR1 ENHRY, CDR2 SYGVKD. CDR3 length equals 16 residues. V was clipped by 4 bases and J by 3 bases; unmatched bases: 6. CDR3 protein: CAISGGTGGLDTEAFF. CDR3 coding DNA: TGTGCCATCAGTGGGGGGACAGGGGGCCTGGACACTGAAGCTTTCTTT.

The rearrangement uses TRBV9 and TRBJ1-1, with a tentative D call TRBD1 (5 bases). V dropped 4 bases and J dropped 5 bases, with 18 bases sitting between them. In germline, CDR1 is SGDLS, CDR2 YYNGEE. The length of the CDR3 is 15 residues. The CDR3 protein is CASSRGREVWTEAFF. In DNA, the CDR3 is TGTGCCAGCAGCCGAGGCAGGGAGGTATGGACTGAAGCTTTCTTT.

As regards this clone: Different DNA sequences within this sample yield the same CDR3. The CDR3 protein is CASSYSLAGAQETQYF. For the CDR3, the DNA is TGTGCCAGCAGTTACTCGCTAGCGGGGGCCCAAGAGACCCAGTACTTC. V usage is TRBV6-5 and J usage is TRBJ2-5; 10 nucleotides match TRBD2. Trimming removed 0 bases from V and 1 base from J; junction bases left unmatched: 2. CDR3 length: 16 residues. CDR1 and CDR2 from the germline V gene are MNHEY and SVGAGI.

The chain joins TRBV2 to TRBJ2-7; D is possibly TRBD1 (5 bases). The CDR3 totals 14 residues. Per germline, CDR1 SNHLY and CDR2 FYNNEI. The V end was cut by 5 bases, the J end by 0 bases, with 11 bases between. The CDR3 DNA is TGTGCCAGCAGTCAGGGTACAGGCTCCTACGAGCAGTACTTC. This codes for CASSQGTGSYEQYF.

This sequence joins TRBV11-2 and TRBJ2-2, with 7 nucleotides matching TRBD2. The CDR3 covers 18 residues. CDR1 and CDR2 from the germline V gene are SGHAT and FQNNGV. The trim removed 1 base at V and 4 bases at J, leaving 12 bases unmatched. The CDR3 reads CASSLAVSNGRATGELFF. CDR3 DNA sequence: TGTGCCAGCAGCTTAGCGGTATCTAATGGGAGGGCCACCGGGGAGCTGTTTTTT. Together with reference TRBV11-2 and TRBJ2-2, the CDR3 gives the full variable domain: EAGVAQSPRYKIIEKRQSVAFWCNPISGHATLYWYQQILGQGPKLLIQFQNNGVVDDSQLPKDRFSAERLKGVDSTLKIQPAKLEDSAVYLCASSLAVSNGRATGELFFGEGSRLTVL.

The chain is built from TRBV4-2 and TRBJ2-7; D possibly corresponds to TRBD2 (6 bases). Between the trimmed V and J ends, which lost 0 bases and 1 base, there was a span of 7 bases. The CDR3 spans 14 residues. The V gene's germline CDR1 is LGHNA and CDR2 YNFKEQ. The CDR3 sequence: CASSQEEGSYEQYF. CDR3 bases: TGTGCCAGCAGCCAAGAGGAGGGATCCTACGAGCAGTACTTC.

The J gene is TRBJ2-1, the V gene TRBV7-6, with 10 bases that match TRBD2. From germline, CDR1 is SGHVS and CDR2 FNYEAQ. The junction had 7 bases not matched to a gene; V was cut back by 5 bases and J by 6 bases. CDR3 length: 15 residues. Here the CDR3 DNA reads TGTGCCAGCAGCATTACGGGACTAGCGAGCAATGAGCAGTTCTTC. Encoded protein: CASSITGLASNEQFF.

The chain is built from TRBV6-5 and TRBJ2-3, with 10 positions matching TRBD2. CDR3 length equals 15 residues. CDR1 and CDR2 from the germline V gene are MNHEY and SVGAGI. The J segment lost 1 base and the V segment lost 5 bases, leaving 3 bases of the junction unmatched. The CDR3 DNA sequence: TGTGCCAGCAGTAATAGCGGGGGGCGCACAGATACGCAGTATTTT. As protein: CASSNSGGRTDTQYF.

This chain links TRBV6-5 with TRBJ2-3; 9 nucleotides match TRBD1. The CDR3 has 15 amino acids. Looked up from germline, CDR1 is MNHEY and CDR2 is SVGAGI. Trimming cost V 2 bases and J 3 bases; bases outside gene matches: 3. The CDR3 region has the DNA TGTGCCAGCAGTTACGCCGGGACAGGGACAGATACGCAGTATTTT. Amino acids: CASSYAGTGTDTQYF.

This sequence joins TRBV27 and TRBJ1-4; 7 bases map to TRBD1. Losses at the gene ends were 8 bases for V and 8 bases for J; bases not matched to a gene: 14. CDR3 length equals 15 residues. From germline, CDR1 is MNHEY and CDR2 SMNVEV (reference sequence). CDR3 coding DNA: TGTGCCAGCTCAAAGGGTCGACAGGGTGGGGAAAAACTGTTTTTT. It yields the protein CASSKGRQGGEKLFF. Full variable domain (missing parts from reference TRBV27 and TRBJ1-4): EAQVTQNPRYLITVTGKKLTVTCSQNMNHEYMSWYRQDPGLGLRQIYYSMNVEVTDKGDVPEGYKVSRKEKRNFPLILESPSPNQTSLYFCASSKGRQGGEKLFFGSGTQLSVL.

The genes are TRBV5-1 and TRBJ2-2; the match to TRBD1 covers 10 bases. Losses at the gene ends were 1 base for V and 4 bases for J; bases not matched to a gene: 1. The CDR3 runs to 15 residues. CDR1 and CDR2 from the germline V gene are SGHRS and YFSETQ. The CDR3 is CASSLRQGATGELFF. The DNA for the CDR3 is TGCGCCAGCAGCTTGCGACAGGGGGCCACCGGGGAGCTGTTTTTT.

Written as DNA, the CDR3 is TGTGCCAGCAGTTCTACGCGACAGGGAAGGAACACTGAAGCTTTCTTT. This codes for CASSSTRQGRNTEAFF. The rearrangement uses TRBV6-6 and TRBJ1-1; 7 nucleotides agree with TRBD1. In germline, CDR1 is MNHNY, CDR2 SVGAGI (reference sequence). The junction had 9 bases not matched to a gene; V was cut back by 4 bases and J by 1 base. The CDR3 loop spans 16 amino acids.

Regarding this clone: One end of the junction varies from germline; a read error may be responsible. The chain links TRBV4-1 to TRBJ1-2, with TRBD1 as a possible D gene (6 bases). Germline lookup yields CDR1 MGHRA and CDR2 YSYEKL. CDR3 size: 17 residues. This CDR3 is CASSQDLPLGGNYVYTF. Written as DNA, the CDR3 is TGCGCCAGCAGCCAAGATCTTCCACTAGGGGGAAACTATGTCTACACCTTC.

Regarding this clone: Compared with germline, one end of the junction differs, possibly owing to a read error. This chain links TRBV4-3 with TRBJ2-2; 13 bases line up with TRBD2. The CDR3 is 16 amino acids. CDR1 and CDR2 from the germline V gene are LGHNA and YSLEER. CDR3 sequence: CASSPGLAGPTGELLF. CDR3 coding DNA: TGCGCCAGCAGCCCGGGACTAGCGGGACCCACCGGGGAGCTGCTTTTT.

The rearrangement joins TRBV27 to TRBJ2-5; D is perhaps TRBD2 (5 bases). The CDR3 consists of 13 residues. Trimming left V 5 bases short and J 7 bases short, with 14 bases between. The germline V gene encodes CDR1 MNHEY and CDR2 SMNVEV (reference sequence). DNA for the CDR3: TGTGCCAGCAGTAACGGGGTCATAGGGACCCAGTACTTC. Translated, it gives CASSNGVIGTQYF.

V is TRBV2 and J is TRBJ1-3; tentatively, D is TRBD1 (5 bases). Germline V gene sequence: CDR1 SNHLY, CDR2 FYNNEI. V lost 6 bases and J lost 2, with 8 bases in between. This CDR3 comprises 13 residues. The CDR3 coding sequence is TGTGCCAGCAGCGACAGTCCTGGAAACACCATATATTTT. Protein: CASSDSPGNTIYF.

J is TRBJ2-1 and V is TRBV5-1; 9 nucleotides align to TRBD2. In germline, CDR1 is SGHRS, CDR2 YFSETQ. The CDR3 is 18 residues long. V lost 4 bases, J lost 6 bases, and 17 bases stayed unmatched. The CDR3 sequence: CASSPQSSGTYLGNEQFF. CDR3 DNA sequence: TGCGCCAGCAGCCCGCAATCTAGCGGGACTTACCTAGGCAATGAGCAGTTCTTC.

This clone was counted between two and nine times. CDR3 in amino acids: CASTITGVTEAFF. Here the CDR3 DNA reads TGTGCCAGCACCATAACAGGGGTCACTGAAGCTTTCTTT. The chain joins TRBV6-6 to TRBJ1-1, with 7 nucleotides matching TRBD1. This CDR3 is built from 13 residues. Germline CDR1 reads MNHNY; CDR2 reads SVGAGI (reference sequence). V was clipped by 7 bases and J by 4 bases; unmatched bases: 6.

The chain has TRBV5-6 and TRBJ2-1; tentative D call: TRBD1 (6 bases). The CDR3 sequence is 14 residues long. CDR1 is SGHDT, CDR2 YYEEEE, per germline. V was shortened by 6 bases and J by 6 bases, with 16 bases between the two germline ends. The CDR3 DNA sequence: TGTGCCAGCATGGGGGCGCGGATAGGCAATGAGCAGTTCTTC. This codes for CASMGARIGNEQFF.

The count of this clone is one. This rearrangement joins TRBV5-1 to TRBJ2-5, with TRBD2 identical over 13 bases. The J call may be faulty, since TRBJ2-7 better matches the DNA end. This CDR3 comprises 15 residues. CDR1 and CDR2 from the germline V gene are SGHRS and YFSETQ. CDR3 region: CASRPGLAGAYEQYF. CDR3 bases: TGCGCCAGCAGACCAGGACTAGCGGGAGCCTACGAGCAGTACTTC.

This chain links TRBV29-1 with TRBJ2-2; TRBD1 matches at 11 bases. This CDR3 spans 16 amino acids. Unmatched junction bases numbered 6, after V lost 4 bases and J lost 2 bases. Per the germline V gene, CDR1 is SQVTM and CDR2 is ANQGSEA. The CDR3 sequence is CSVVGQGAGNTGELFF. Written as DNA, the CDR3 is TGCAGCGTTGTAGGACAGGGGGCAGGAAACACCGGGGAGCTGTTTTTT.

V is TRBV7-9 and J is TRBJ2-7, with 15 bases matching TRBD2. Losses at the gene ends were 5 bases for V and 0 bases for J; bases not matched to a gene: 8. There are 18 residues in the CDR3. Germline V gives CDR1 SEHNR, CDR2 FQNEAQ (reference sequence). In nucleotides, the CDR3 is TGTGCCAGCAGCAAAGGAGGGACTAGCGGGGGGAGCTCCTACGAGCAGTACTTC. It translates to CASSKGGTSGGSSYEQYF.

This chain joins TRBV6-1 and TRBJ2-7; no clear D gene. V was cut by 2 bases and J by 0 bases, with 8 bases left in between. The CDR3 runs to 14 residues. Germline values: CDR1 MNHNS, CDR2 SASEGT. This CDR3 is CASSELTGSYEQYF. As DNA, the CDR3 is TGTGCCAGCAGTGAACTTACGGGCTCCTACGAGCAGTACTTC.

The CDR3 DNA reads TGTGCCAGCAGTTTATTGTTGACAGGGACGCAGTATTTT. This codes for CASSLLLTGTQYF. The V gene is TRBV27, the J gene TRBJ2-3, with 7 bases that match TRBD1. Germline CDR1 is MNHEY and CDR2 is SMNVEV (reference sequence). The CDR3 length is 13 residues. J lost 9 bases, V lost 1 base, and 4 bases had no gene match.

The J gene is TRBJ1-2, the V gene TRBV11-2; D is perhaps TRBD1 (5 bases). This CDR3 region has 15 residues. The germline V gene encodes CDR1 SGHAT and CDR2 FQNNGV. Trimming shortened V by 0 bases and J by 7 bases, and 15 bases separated the two germline ends. The CDR3 loop reads CASSLDRIAGPGYTF. CDR3 bases: TGTGCCAGCAGCTTAGATCGGATTGCGGGACCTGGCTACACCTTC.

The genes are TRBV7-6 and TRBJ1-3; TRBD1 agrees at 9 bases. The CDR3 contains 13 residues. Germline CDR1 reads SGHVS; CDR2 reads FNYEAQ. V trimming: 3 bases; J trimming: 7 bases; junction bases outside the gene matches: 1. This chain's CDR3 is CASSFGQGNTIYF. In nucleotides, the CDR3 is TGTGCCAGCAGCTTCGGACAGGGGAACACCATATATTTT. Supplemented by reference TRBV7-6 and TRBJ1-3, the full variable domain reads GAGVSQSPRYKVTKRGQDVALRCDPISGHVSLYWYRQALGQGPEFLTYFNYEAQQDKSGLPNDRFSAERPEGSISTLTIQRTEQRDSAMYRCASSFGQGNTIYFGEGSWLTVV.